A single T cell receptor (beta chain) is shown here with its context. Its antigen is as yet unknown. The source of the sample is a study of T cell responses to AZD1222 COVID-19 vaccine. The method was immunoSEQ multiplex PCR; TCRdb's version includes in-frame clones alone and lacks a portion of them. This table has some 87,000 clones, 91% appearing once. Broader study findings: White British donors predominated, females outnumbered males, and clonal diversity was possibly underestimated. Unmutated regions of variants are reportedly targeted by nearly half of spike-specific TCRs.

The material was peripheral blood, obtained on day 0 of MenACWY control vaccination. The TCR was taken from an adult in good health.

In nucleotides, the CDR3 is TGTGCCAGCAGTCCACCCCCGGGACAGGGGGGAAACACCATATATTTT. This gives the protein CASSPPPGQGGNTIYF. V is TRBV27 and J is TRBJ1-3; 10 bases agree with TRBD1. Germline CDR1 reads MNHEY; CDR2 reads SMNVEV (reference sequence). Trimming took 5 bases from V and 4 from J; bases not matched to a gene: 8. The CDR3 spans 16 residues.